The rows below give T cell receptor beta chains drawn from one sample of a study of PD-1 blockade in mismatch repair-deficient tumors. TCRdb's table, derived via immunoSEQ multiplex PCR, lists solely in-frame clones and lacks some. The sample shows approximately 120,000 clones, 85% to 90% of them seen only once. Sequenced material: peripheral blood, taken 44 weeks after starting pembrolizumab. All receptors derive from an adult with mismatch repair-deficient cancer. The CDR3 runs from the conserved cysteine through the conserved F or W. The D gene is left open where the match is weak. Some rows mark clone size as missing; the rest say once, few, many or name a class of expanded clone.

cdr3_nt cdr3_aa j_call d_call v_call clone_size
TGTGCCAGCAGCTTCGATCAGGGGGCGGGAGGCTACACCTTC CASSFDQGAGGYTF TRBJ1-2 TRBD1 TRBV7-9 few
TGTGCCAGCAGTGAATGGGGGGCCTCTGGGGCCAACGTCCTGACTTTC CASSEWGASGANVLTF TRBJ2-6 - TRBV25-1 -
TGTGCCAGCTCACCCTTGGGCAGGGGAAGAGAGACCCAGTACTTC CASSPLGRGRETQYF TRBJ2-5 - TRBV18 -
TGTGCCACCAGCAGAGGCGGGAATCCCTACGAGCAGTACTTC CATSRGGNPYEQYF TRBJ2-7 - TRBV15 few
TGTGCCAGCAGTTCGTCCAGGGAACGGGCAGATACGCAGTATTTT CASSSSRERADTQYF TRBJ2-3 - TRBV27 -
TGCGCCAGCAGCCAAGAGACTGGGACTGGGGCCAACGTCCTGACTTTC CASSQETGTGANVLTF TRBJ2-6 - TRBV4-1 -
TGTGCCAGCAGCCGCCAGATATTGGGATACAATGAGCAGTTCTTC CASSRQILGYNEQFF TRBJ2-1 - TRBV7-9 once
TGTGCCAGCCTCGGGCTAGCGGGAGGGAGAGAGACCCAGTACTTC CASLGLAGGRETQYF TRBJ2-5 TRBD2 TRBV6-6 -
TGTGCCAGCAGTTTCATTGGGACGGCCGAGACCCAGTACTTC CASSFIGTAETQYF TRBJ2-5 - TRBV28 -
TGTGCCAGCACCCGAGTTTACGGCCGAAGCTCTGGGGCCAACGTCCTGACTTTC CASTRVYGRSSGANVLTF TRBJ2-6 - TRBV7-9 -
TGTGCCAGTAGTATAGCTCTTTACAGAGAAACTGTCCTAAAAACAGATACGCAGTATTTT CASSIALYRETVLKTDTQYF TRBJ2-3 - TRBV19 -
TGTGCCAGCAGTTACTCGAGGACTAGAGGGACAGATACGCAGTATTTT CASSYSRTRGTDTQYF TRBJ2-3 TRBD2 TRBV6-5 -
TGTGCCAGCATGAAGGGTGCCGGGGCCAACGTCCTGACTTTC CASMKGAGANVLTF TRBJ2-6 - TRBV6-1 -
TGCAGCGTTGATTACGGAATGAACACTGAAGCTTTCTTT CSVDYGMNTEAFF TRBJ1-1 - TRBV29-1 -
TGTGCCAGCAGCGTAGGAGGGCGCATTAATGAAAAACTGTTTTTT CASSVGGRINEKLFF TRBJ1-4 - TRBV9 -
TGTGCCACCCATAGGACAGGGGCCTACAATGAGCAGTTCTTC CATHRTGAYNEQFF TRBJ2-1 TRBD1 TRBV6-6 -
TGTGCCAGCAGCCCCAAGGACAGGGCTGACTATGGCTACACCTTC CASSPKDRADYGYTF TRBJ1-2 TRBD1 TRBV5-6 -
TGTGCCAGCAGCCAAGCGTCCGAGCAGTACTTC CASSQASEQYF TRBJ2-7 - TRBV4-2 -
TGTGCCAGCAGTTGGGGGACACCCAACCCGAGTGAAAAACTGTTTTTT CASSWGTPNPSEKLFF TRBJ1-4 - TRBV6-5 -
TGTGCCAGCATCCCGGGTCAGGGAGGGGACTATGGCTACACCTTC CASIPGQGGDYGYTF TRBJ1-2 - TRBV21-1 -
TGCGCCAGCAGCCAAGATTCGTTTAGGGGAGACAATGAGCAGTTCTTC CASSQDSFRGDNEQFF TRBJ2-1 - TRBV4-3 -
TGTGCCAGCAGCTTTACCGGGACAGTTGGGTTCTTC CASSFTGTVGFF TRBJ2-1 TRBD1 TRBV7-9 -
TGCAGTGCTAGGCAGGGTCGTGAGCAGTTCTTC CSARQGREQFF TRBJ2-1 - TRBV20-1 -
TGTGCCAGCAGTGGAGGGCAGCCCAATCAGCCCCAGCATTTT CASSGGQPNQPQHF TRBJ1-5 - TRBV2 few
TGTGCCAGCTCACCACAAGGACTGGGCTCCTACAATGAGCAGTTCTTC CASSPQGLGSYNEQFF TRBJ2-1 - TRBV18 -
TGTGCCAGCAGAACCGGGACAGTAGCTAGCACAGATACGCAGTATTTT CASRTGTVASTDTQYF TRBJ2-3 TRBD1 TRBV27 -
TGTGCCAGTCGTGAGGGCCCCGGGACTAGCGGGAGTGGTAATGAGCAGTTCTTC CASREGPGTSGSGNEQFF TRBJ2-1 TRBD2 TRBV19 -
TGTGCCAGCAGTACCCGTGCGGGGATGAGCAATCAGCCCCAGCATTTT CASSTRAGMSNQPQHF TRBJ1-5 - TRBV2 -
TGCAGCGTCGACGACACCCGCTATGGCTACACCTTC CSVDDTRYGYTF TRBJ1-2 - TRBV29-1 -
TGTGCCAGCAGCTTAAGTTTTCCCAAAACTAATGAAAAACTGTTTTTT CASSLSFPKTNEKLFF TRBJ1-4 - TRBV13 -
TGTGCCTGGAGTTACCCGGGACTAGCGGGAGGTAGAGAGCAGTTCTTC CAWSYPGLAGGREQFF TRBJ2-1 TRBD2 TRBV30 -
TGTGCCAGCAGTTACCTTCCGCGGTCGAGCACAGATACGCAGTATTTT CASSYLPRSSTDTQYF TRBJ2-3 - TRBV6-6 -
TGTGCCAGTAGTATGTCGGGGGCGGAGGAGCAGTACTTC CASSMSGAEEQYF TRBJ2-7 - TRBV19 few
TGTGCCAGCAGTTCGGGGTTTCGGGAGTTGACTGCCGAGCAGTACTTC CASSSGFRELTAEQYF TRBJ2-7 - TRBV6-6 -
TGTGCCACTCAGAATGGGGTCTACAATGAGCAGTTCTTC CATQNGVYNEQFF TRBJ2-1 - TRBV19 -
TGTGCCAGCAGCCCCGGATTACGAGATCAGCCCCAGCATTTT CASSPGLRDQPQHF TRBJ1-5 - TRBV6-5 -